This T cell receptor (beta chain) was sequenced in a study of somatic mutations in cytotoxic T cells in rheumatoid arthritis. Study in general: Right after diagnosis, and before any treatment had started, patient peripheral blood (roughly 29 ml EDTA) was drawn.

Some clones are missing from TCRdb's copy, which holds only in-frame ones; the method was immunoSEQ multiplex PCR. The data show about 19,000 clones, about two thirds seen once. There are 15 residues in the CDR3. Trimming stripped 1 base from V and 0 bases from J, with 9 bases between. Germline V gene lookup returns CDR1 MGHRA and CDR2 YSYEKL. This clone was counted between two and nine times. Sequenced: CD8+ T cells sorted from blood. The origin of this receptor is an adult with rheumatoid arthritis. This sequence joins TRBV4-1 and TRBJ1-1; maybe TRBD1 (6 bases). The CDR3, as DNA: TGCGCCAGCAGCCAAGCTAGGGGGTTGAACACTGAAGCTTTCTTT. The encoded protein is CASSQARGLNTEAFF.